The following is a T cell receptor (beta chain) sequence with its context. With 0 bases removed from V and 9 bases from J, the gap between germline ends came to 13 bases. Per the germline V gene, CDR1 is SGHTS and CDR2 is YDEGEE. The CDR3 runs to 15 residues. These data are taken from a study of control samples from healthy donors and cancer patients. The data were produced by immunoSEQ multiplex PCR, yet TCRdb's version contains in-frame clones alone and is incomplete. This table has approximately 220,000 clones, about 95% appearing once. The sample consisted of blood. The V gene is TRBV5-8, the J gene TRBJ1-6; D possibly corresponds to TRBD1 (5 bases). The receptor was isolated from a man aged 45 to 65 in good health. CDR3 protein: CASSLDGAASSPLHF. In DNA, the CDR3 is TGTGCCAGCAGCTTGGATGGGGCCGCGAGTTCACCCCTCCACTTT.